A selection of T cell receptor beta chains follows, all from one sample in a study of cytomegalovirus exposure and HLA in healthy donors. The protocol was immunoSEQ multiplex PCR, while the TCRdb copy is restricted to in-frame clones and leaves out a portion. Among 150,000 to 200,000 clones listed, 80% to 90% were seen once. Sequencing input: PBMCs. Every receptor here comes from a woman under 40 in good health and CMV-seronegative. The CDR3 runs from the conserved cysteine through the conserved F or W. A D gene is named only where the DNA matches it firmly. Rows give clone size only sometimes, using once, few, many, or a class for an expanded clone.

J	size	V	D	CDR3	DNA
TRBJ2-7	.	TRBV6-1	.	CASRWAGTYEQYF	TGTGCCAGCAGATGGGCGGGGACCTACGAGCAGTACTTC
TRBJ1-4	.	TRBV7-6	TRBD1	CASSLNRGSGNEKLFF	TGTGCCAGCAGCTTGAACAGGGGATCGGGTAATGAAAAACTGTTTTTT
TRBJ1-1	.	TRBV6-6	.	CASSLGGWDTEAFF	TGTGCCAGCAGTCTGGGGGGGTGGGACACTGAAGCTTTCTTT
TRBJ1-1	once	TRBV29-1	.	CSVGTLEAFF	TGCAGCGTCGGGACTCTCGAGGCTTTCTTT
TRBJ2-2	.	TRBV7-2	TRBD2	CASNTGLAGGQYTGELFF	TGTGCCAGCAACACGGGACTAGCGGGGGGGCAGTACACCGGGGAGCTGTTTTTT
TRBJ2-5	few	TRBV10-2	TRBD1	CASSDLDREAQETQYF	TGCGCCAGCAGTGACCTGGACAGGGAAGCCCAAGAGACCCAGTACTTC
TRBJ1-1	few	TRBV9	.	CASSVAGNTEAFF	TGTGCCAGCAGCGTAGCGGGGAACACTGAAGCTTTCTTT
TRBJ1-1	.	TRBV29-1	TRBD1	CSVDLVGQENTEAFF	TGCAGCGTGGACTTGGTGGGACAGGAAAACACTGAAGCTTTCTTT
TRBJ1-1	.	TRBV5-1	TRBD1	CASSLVQGAALNTEAFF	TGCGCCAGCAGCTTGGTGCAGGGGGCGGCCTTGAACACTGAAGCTTTCTTT
TRBJ2-7	few	TRBV10-3	.	CAISVGDMGAYEQYF	TGTGCCATCAGTGTTGGGGACATGGGGGCCTACGAGCAGTACTTC
TRBJ2-2	.	TRBV27	.	CASSLSRQWTGELFF	TGTGCCAGCAGTTTATCCCGTCAGTGGACCGGGGAGCTGTTTTTT
TRBJ1-5	.	TRBV6-1	.	CASSNRDLNQPQHF	TGTGCCAGCTCGAACAGGGATTTAAATCAGCCCCAGCATTTT
TRBJ1-4	.	TRBV2	.	CASSQQDYNEKLFF	TGTGCCAGCAGCCAACAGGATTATAATGAAAAACTGTTTTTT
TRBJ2-3	.	TRBV19	TRBD1	CASSKGQGTTDTQYF	TGTGCCAGTAGTAAGGGACAGGGGACCACAGATACGCAGTATTTT
TRBJ1-1	.	TRBV5-1	.	CASSIGDNTEAFF	TGCGCCAGCAGCATCGGGGATAACACTGAAGCTTTCTTT
TRBJ2-3	.	TRBV7-8	TRBD2	CASSRPREKSTDTQYF	TGTGCCAGCAGCCGGCCGCGGGAGAAAAGCACAGATACGCAGTATTTT
TRBJ1-2	.	TRBV2	TRBD1	CASRWDRGREGYTF	TGTGCCAGCAGATGGGACAGGGGGCGCGAAGGCTACACCTTC